This T cell receptor beta chain was recorded in a study of molecular identifiers for immune sequencing clone quantification (dated by TCRdb to between 2018 and 2020). Broadly, across the study: For a replicate experiment, the RNA from either approximately 20,000 or 100,000 naive CD8 T cells was divided into five aliquots, and four of those aliquots went on to sequencing. CD8 T cells were used in a methods study to benchmark molecular-identifier clustering-based TCR repertoire sequencing (MIDCIRS) and TCR RNA copy counting.

The library was prepared using PCR. Sequencing took place on a NextSeq 500. Bulk TCR libraries were generated as previously described, with the TCR primers listed in Table S5 used. Purification of total RNA was performed with the Qiagen AllPrep DNA/RNA kit. Before analysis, reads from multiple sequencing runs of the same library were pooled. The authors processed their data as follows. Reads were retained only if an exact TCR constant sequence was present, and the retained reads were trimmed to 150 nt and grouped according to their 12-nt molecular barcodes. Within each barcode group, reads were sub-clustered at a 15% Levenshtein threshold, and quality-weighted consensus sequences were built per RNA molecule. Non-functional sequences were removed, as were lower-count sequences one edit away from another. Based on fitting two negative binomial distributions, any barcode sub-cluster with under 20% of the maximum read count was discarded. The public reads were reprocessed in TCRdb via fastp at Q25 and MiXCR, keeping in-frame beta chains. CDR3 protein sequences are deduplicated, and each keeps its most common genes and DNA. The V and J calls were determined by TCRdb, not by the authors. The sample includes around 470,000 distinct CDR3 sequences, with approximately 25% observed a single time. 0.76% of the sample rests with the top ten.

In regard to this clonotype: It has no known antigen specificity. One base away there is no much larger clone; base qualities are not given.

Naive CD8 T cell libraries were made from approximately 20,000 to 1,000,000 sorted cells using 10%, 30% or 50% of purified RNA. On a BD FACSAria II, naive CD8 T cells were FACS-sorted as CD8+CD4-CCR7+CD45RA+ and collected into RLT Plus buffer. To test detection sensitivity, Jurkat RNA equivalent to under 12 TCR copies was spiked into samples of about 17,000-1,100,000 naive CD8 T cells. Enrichment of CD8 T cells was done with RosetteSep CD8+ T Cell Enrichment Cocktail plus Ficoll-Paque, and ACK red cell lysis came afterward. Study-level results and caveats: Spiked-in Jurkat TCR RNA equivalent to a single cell was reported to be detectable even among 750,000 to 1,000,000 naive CD8 T cells. Modeling estimated 2.5 to 3 recovered TCR RNA copies per cell, compared with about 10 by digital PCR, which implies 30% to 35% capture efficiency. Highly expanded clone sizes could be underestimated if identical TCR molecules share a barcode. Naive libraries contained spiked-in Jurkat TCR RNA (10 copies' worth), which is not part of the donor repertoire. In CMV-specific effector cells, clones with more than 20 RNA copies contained over 98% of molecules, whereas in naive cells such clones contained under 1% of molecules. When barcode sub-clustering was omitted, TCR diversity was inflated by chimeric consensus sequences, with chimeras reaching as high as 47%.

Based on the germline V gene, the CDR1 and CDR2 sequences are SGHDN and FVKESK. Taken from cysteine to phenylalanine, the CDR3 has 18 residues. Of all the DNA, just the CDR3 is kept, 54 bases in frame from base 1. Trimming costs V 0 bases and J 4 bases, and their ends lie 21 bases apart. This clonotype was sampled from a human donor in good health. Some libraries in this study had Jurkat cell RNA spiked in. The chain was built from TRBV14 and TRBJ1-2; the D gene cannot be named for sure. The sample was naive CD8+ T cells from blood, with Jurkat cell RNA spiked in. The label giving this sample's cell subset or site can be read as: FACS-sorted CD8+CD4-CCR7+CD45RA+ naive T cells. The DNA is as follows: TGTGCCAGCAGCCAAGATCACGCAGACTTTGGGTACCTCTATGGCTACACCTTC. Its protein is CASSQDHADFGYLYGYTF.